This passage covers 14 T cell receptor beta chains from one sample sequenced in a study of TIL therapy for anti-PD-1-resistant metastatic lung cancer. Sequencing used immunoSEQ v3. Data came from immunoSEQ multiplex PCR; TCRdb stores just in-frame clones and leaves some out. The sample lists about 46,000 clones; 80% to 90% were seen once. Noted time point: pre-treatment sample, taken before nivolumab and TIL therapy. The sequences come from blood, collected at baseline. The source is a person aged 25 to 80 with non-small cell lung cancer.

V usage is TRBV27 and J usage is TRBJ2-1; the D gene is possibly TRBD1 (6 bases). Trimming took 1 base from V and 9 from J, leaving 16 bases between them. The CDR3 totals 15 residues. Looked up from germline, CDR1 is MNHEY and CDR2 is SMNVEV (reference sequence). CDR3 loop: CASSLFWGPRSEQFF. CDR3 DNA sequence: TGTGCCAGCAGTTTATTTTGGGGGCCTCGGAGTGAGCAGTTCTTC.

The V gene is TRBV6-4, the J gene TRBJ2-3, with D perhaps TRBD1 (5 bases). CDR3 length equals 15 residues. The germline CDR1 and CDR2 sequences are MRHNA and SNTAGT. Trimming shortened V by 3 bases and J by 0 bases, and 10 bases separated the two germline ends. This CDR3 is CASSEARGSTDTQYF. The DNA of the CDR3 is TGTGCCAGCAGTGAAGCAAGGGGTAGCACAGATACGCAGTATTTT.

The gene calls are TRBV7-2 and TRBJ2-5; D may be TRBD2 (8 bases). Trimming pared 5 bases from V and 5 bases from J, leaving 15 bases between. Germline V gene lookup returns CDR1 SGHTA and CDR2 FQGNSA. This CDR3 region has 14 residues. This CDR3 reads CASSLGGGRETQYF. The CDR3 nucleotides read TGTGCCAGCAGCCTAGGGGGCGGGAGGGAGACCCAGTACTTC.

The chain links TRBV9 to TRBJ1-5; a weak D match, TRBD1 (5 bases). Germline V CDR1 and CDR2: SGDLS, YYNGEE. The V end was cut by 3 bases, the J end by 3 bases, with 19 bases between. This CDR3 contains 17 residues. DNA of the CDR3: TGTGCCAGCAGCGCGACAGACCTGGCTCCCCACAATCAGCCCCAGCATTTT. This encodes CASSATDLAPHNQPQHF.

V usage is TRBV3-1 (or the pseudogene TRBV3-2) and J usage is TRBJ1-1, with D possibly TRBD1 on 5 matching bases. The CDR3 runs to 15 residues. CDR1 and CDR2 from the germline V gene are LGHDT and YNNKEL (reference sequence). Deletions cut 2 bases from V and 1 base from J, with 11 bases between. The CDR3 nucleotides are TGTGCCAGCAGCCAAAACAGGTTAGGGAACACTGAAGCTTTCTTT. Encoded protein: CASSQNRLGNTEAFF.

The V call is TRBV28, the J call TRBJ1-1; TRBD1 is a possible D gene (6 bases). The CDR3 is made up of 16 amino acids. V was shortened by 1 base and J by 1 base, with 13 bases between the two germline ends. Looked up from germline, CDR1 is MDHEN and CDR2 is SYDVKM. The chain's CDR3 is CASSLYPAGANTEAFF. In DNA form, the CDR3 reads TGTGCCAGCAGTTTATATCCCGCAGGGGCGAACACTGAAGCTTTCTTT.

The chain joins TRBV7-2 to TRBJ2-4, with TRBD1 as a possible D gene (6 bases). The V gene's germline CDR1 is SGHTA and CDR2 FQGNSA. Trimming shortened V by 1 base and J by 5 bases, and 6 bases separated the two germline ends. The CDR3 sequence is 13 residues long. This chain's CDR3 is CASSLGQENIQYF. The CDR3 nucleotides are TGTGCCAGCAGCTTAGGACAGGAAAACATTCAGTACTTC.

This chain links TRBV9 with TRBJ1-3; no clear D gene. The CDR3 has 15 residues. V lost 0 bases and J 0 bases, leaving 7 bases between the germline ends. CDR1 SGDLS and CDR2 YYNGEE come from the germline V gene. In DNA form, the CDR3 reads TGTGCCAGCAGCGTAGGATGGAGCTCTGGAAACACCATATATTTT. Amino acids: CASSVGWSSGNTIYF.

The chain joins TRBV10-3 to TRBJ2-3; 13 bases fit TRBD2. The CDR3 loop spans 18 amino acids. V was pared by 2 bases and J by 3 bases, with 8 bases of the junction left unmatched. The germline gives CDR1 ENHRY, CDR2 SYGVKD. The CDR3 here is CAISESAGTSGKTDTQYF. In DNA form, the CDR3 reads TGTGCCATCAGTGAGAGTGCCGGGACTAGCGGGAAGACAGATACGCAGTATTTT.

The chain recombines TRBV12-3 or TRBV12-4 with TRBJ1-6; 7 bases match TRBD1. V was pared by 3 bases and J by 7 bases, with 0 bases of the junction left unmatched. The CDR3 covers 13 residues. The CDR3 is CASSLTGNSPLHF. Written as DNA, the CDR3 is TGTGCCAGCAGTTTGACAGGGAATTCACCCCTCCACTTT.

This clone has a handful of counts. This chain connects TRBV2 to TRBJ2-5; D possibly corresponds to TRBD2 (5 bases). V was clipped by 3 bases and J by 5 bases, with 10 bases between them. Germline lookup yields CDR1 SNHLY and CDR2 FYNNEI. The CDR3 has 13 residues. The CDR3 DNA reads as TGTGCCAGCAGTGACCCTAGAGGGGAGACCCAGTACTTC. Amino acids: CASSDPRGETQYF.

The chain couples TRBV7-9 to TRBJ2-3; perhaps TRBD2 as D (6 bases). CDR3 length: 14 residues. V was cut by 3 bases and J by 0 bases, with 7 bases left in between. Germline CDR1 is SEHNR and CDR2 is FQNEAQ (reference sequence). CDR3 sequence: CASSLGLSTDTQYF. The CDR3 DNA follows: TGTGCCAGCAGCTTGGGACTTAGCACAGATACGCAGTATTTT.

The chain links TRBV5-1 to TRBJ1-3, with D uncertain. Germline lookup yields CDR1 SGHRS and CDR2 YFSETQ. This CDR3 has 16 residues. The V and J ends lost 7 bases and 0 bases respectively, with 17 bases between them. CDR3 region: CASQADVRFSGNTIYF. Written as DNA, the CDR3 is TGCGCCAGCCAAGCAGACGTGCGGTTCTCTGGAAACACCATATATTTT.

This clone was seen a few times. This chain uses TRBV24-1 with TRBJ2-2; no firm D call. Trimming cost V 1 base and J 5 bases, with 10 bases left between them. This CDR3 is built from 15 residues. The germline CDR1 and CDR2 sequences are KGHDR and SFDVKD. CDR3 sequence: CATSDFGLQTGELFF. CDR3 nucleotides: TGTGCCACCAGTGATTTCGGGCTACAAACCGGGGAGCTGTTTTTT.